There are many counts of the clone carrying this T cell receptor (beta chain). As yet, its antigen is unknown. The CDR3 is made up of 12 amino acids. V was shortened by 5 bases and J by 10 bases, with 14 bases between the two germline ends. The germline V gene encodes CDR1 LGHDT and CDR2 YNNKEL (reference sequence). Molecular-barcoded quantitative 5'-RACE produced these TCR beta libraries. TCRdb used MiXCR to reprocess the 5' RACE reads, holding one entry per CDR3 protein. This sample has some 140,000 distinct CDR3 sequences; 7.3% occur once, and the top ten carry around 12%. The data are from a study of CD8 T cells in ankylosing spondylitis. Broader study findings: What seemed typical of ankylosing spondylitis blood was a TCR beta motif built from eight highly homologous variants. As reported, disease-linked clones showed significant enrichment in matched ankylosing spondylitis synovial fluid.

Sequenced material: blood, either unsorted or a sorted T cell fraction (not recorded which). V is TRBV3-1 and J is TRBJ1-1, with unresolved D. This receptor was obtained from a female donor with ankylosing spondylitis or in good health (not recorded which). The CDR3 sequence is CASSVGGDGAFF. As DNA, the CDR3 is TGTGCCAGCAGCGTCGGAGGCGACGGAGCTTTCTTT.